The T cell receptor beta chain described here comes from a study of CD8 T cells in Susac syndrome. On the study more broadly: Patients with Susac syndrome had blood drawn and were at that point therapy-naive, on corticosteroids, or on intravenous immunoglobulin alone.

CD8+ and CD4+ blood T cells underwent TCR beta sequencing. Random-hexamer reverse transcription was applied to roughly 0.5 to 1 ug RNA. The method of amplification for TCR beta CDR3 was immunoSEQ multiplex PCR, covering 54 Vbeta and 13 Jbeta. TCRdb passed the immunoSEQ multiplex PCR reads through MiXCR, listing each CDR3 protein once. The table shows 150,000 to 200,000 distinct CDR3 sequences, with 94% occurring only once. This clonotype was seen just once. CDR1 and CDR2 from the germline V gene are SGDLS and YYNGEE. V lost 3 bases, J lost 3 bases, and 5 bases stayed unmatched. This CDR3 is built from 14 residues.

The chain joins TRBV9 to TRBJ2-5; TRBD1 aligns across 7 bases. Source material: CD4+ T cells from PBMCs. This clonotype was sampled from a human donor with Susac syndrome. CDR3 residues: CASSAPTGKETQYF. The DNA of the CDR3 is TGTGCCAGCAGCGCCCCGACAGGGAAAGAGACCCAGTACTTC. Full variable domain (remainder filled in from reference TRBV9 and TRBJ2-5): DSGVTQTPKHLITATGQRVTLRCSPRSGDLSVYWYQQSLDQGLQFLIQYYNGEERAKGNILERFSAQQFPDLHSELNLSSLELGDSALYFCASSAPTGKETQYFGPGTRLLVL.